What follows are 8 T cell receptor beta chains derived from one specimen sequenced in a study of human T cells and chemical hapten exposure (dated by TCRdb to the early 2020s). Interpreted using the paper, the time point label stands for: patch test 2, 6 weeks after DPC sensitization. Per the publication, the treatment or condition label means: therapeutic diphenylcyclopropenone sensitization with weekly scalp DPC. Receptor amplification or capture employed RACE. The instrument given in TCRdb is NextSeq 500. TCRdb trimmed public reads at Q25 via fastp, called clones via MiXCR and kept in-frame beta chains. CDR3 protein sequences are deduplicated, and each keeps its most common genes and DNA. The sample data list 85,000 or so distinct CDR3 sequences, and 9.5% to 13% of these were observed just once. The top ten clones comprise 1.6% of the sample. This sample comprised whole blood, obtained in connection with sensitization to the hapten diphenylcyclopropenone (DPC). The receptors were sampled from a man between 18 and 35 years old with alopecia areata. Some clones in this sample may be carry-over from other donors' samples.

The V gene is TRBV29-1, the J gene TRBJ2-1, with 9 bases lining up with TRBD1. There are 13 residues in the CDR3. CDR1 is SQVTM and CDR2 is ANQGSEA in the germline V gene. The V gene end was trimmed by 7 bases and the J gene end by 5 bases; junction bases not matched to a gene: 6. DNA for the CDR3: TGCAGCGCGCGACAGGGGGGCCACAATGAGCAGTTCTTC. Translated: CSARQGGHNEQFF.

This clonotype appeared many times. J is TRBJ1-3 and V is TRBV18; 7 bases match TRBD1. Germline CDR1 is KGHSH and CDR2 is LQKENI. J was trimmed by 0 bases and V by 1 base; bases with no gene match: 0. The CDR3 has 15 residues. The CDR3 DNA reads as TGTGCCAGCTCACCACGGGACAGCTCTGGAAACACCATATATTTT. It specifies CASSPRDSSGNTIYF.

The sample holds many counts of this clonotype. The chain uses TRBV11-2 and TRBJ2-7; 10 nucleotides line up with TRBD1. Germline CDR1 SGHAT, CDR2 FQNNGV. Trimming took 1 base from V and 2 from J; bases not matched to a gene: 8. The CDR3 is 17 amino acids. This chain's CDR3 is CASSLGRAGTGAYEQYF. DNA of the CDR3: TGTGCCAGCAGCTTAGGGAGGGCCGGGACAGGGGCCTACGAGCAGTACTTC.

The sample holds many counts of this clonotype. The V call is TRBV7-9, the J call TRBJ2-7; 7 nucleotides align to TRBD2. Looked up from germline, CDR1 is SEHNR and CDR2 is FQNEAQ (reference sequence). This CDR3 region has 13 residues. With 4 bases clipped from V and 6 bases from J, the junction kept 6 bases outside the gene matches. The DNA for the CDR3 is TGTGCCAGCAGCTATGGCGGGGGTGGCGAGCAGTACTTC. Residues: CASSYGGGGEQYF.

This clonotype was picked up a small number of times. V gene TRBV25-1 combines with J gene TRBJ2-7, with TRBD1 matching 8 bases. The CDR3 runs 18 residues. The V gene end was trimmed by 0 bases and the J gene end by 5 bases; junction bases not matched to a gene: 15. The germline V gene encodes CDR1 MGHDK and CDR2 SYGVNS. DNA of the CDR3: TGTGCCAGCAGTGAATATGGAGCGGCAGGGGGCATGTTCAACGAGCAGTACTTC. Encoded protein: CASSEYGAAGGMFNEQYF.

This clonotype was seen ten or more times. The rearrangement links TRBV21-1 to TRBJ1-6. TRBV21-1 is recorded as a pseudogene. CDR3 length: 19 residues. The CDR3 DNA reads as TGTGCCAGCAGCAACAAGGGCAGGGACTTGGTGATCGATAATTCACCCCTCCACTTT. This translates into CASSNKGRDLVIDNSPLHF.

This clonotype has at least ten counts. In DNA, the CDR3 is TGCAGTGCTATAGAGGCTCAGTCGGATACGCAGTATTTT. It specifies CSAIEAQSDTQYF. V usage is TRBV20-1 and J usage is TRBJ2-3; no clear D. CDR1 is DFQATT, CDR2 SNEGSKA, per germline (reference sequence). V was clipped by 4 bases and J by 6 bases, with 14 bases between them. The length of the CDR3 is 13 residues.

There are a few counts of this clonotype. The chain couples TRBV19 to TRBJ1-5; 7 bases agree with TRBD1. The CDR3 sequence is 15 residues long. From germline, CDR1 is LNHDA and CDR2 SQIVND (reference sequence). Trimming took 7 bases from V and 1 from J; bases not matched to a gene: 7. The CDR3 DNA follows: TGTGCCAGTACCAAGGGGGCGCTGAGCAATCAGCCCCAGCATTTT. Its protein product is CASTKGALSNQPQHF.